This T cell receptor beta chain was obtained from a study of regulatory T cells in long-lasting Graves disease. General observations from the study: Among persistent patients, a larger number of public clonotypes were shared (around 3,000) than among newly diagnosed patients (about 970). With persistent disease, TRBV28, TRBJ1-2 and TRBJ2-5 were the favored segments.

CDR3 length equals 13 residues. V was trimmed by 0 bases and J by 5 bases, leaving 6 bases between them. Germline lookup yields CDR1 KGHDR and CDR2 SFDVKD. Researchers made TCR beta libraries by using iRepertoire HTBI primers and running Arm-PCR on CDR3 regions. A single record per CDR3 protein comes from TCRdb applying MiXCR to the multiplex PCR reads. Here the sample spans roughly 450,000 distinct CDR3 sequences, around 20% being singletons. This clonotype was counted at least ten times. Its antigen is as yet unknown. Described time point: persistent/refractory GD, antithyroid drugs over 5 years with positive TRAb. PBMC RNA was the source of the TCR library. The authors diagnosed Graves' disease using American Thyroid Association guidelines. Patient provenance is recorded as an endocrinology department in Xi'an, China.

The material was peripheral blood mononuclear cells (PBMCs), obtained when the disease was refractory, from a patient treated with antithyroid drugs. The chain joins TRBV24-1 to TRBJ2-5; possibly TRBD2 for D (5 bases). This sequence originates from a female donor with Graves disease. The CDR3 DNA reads TGTGCCACCAGTGATTTGACGGGGGAGACCCAGTACTTC. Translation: CATSDLTGETQYF.